What follows are 5 T cell receptor beta chains derived from one specimen sequenced in a study of blood T cell repertoires in COVID-19. Sequencing used immunoSEQ multiplex PCR; TCRdb keeps in-frame clones, though not all of them. Of tens of thousands of clones in the sample, 65% to 75% were seen once. The sequenced material came from peripheral blood. The origin of the receptors is a middle-aged man with COVID-19, enrolled during active disease.

This clone is labeled medium-sized (0.01 to 0.1%). The chain combines TRBV4-1 with TRBJ2-2, with D perhaps TRBD2 (5 bases). The CDR3 totals 15 residues. Germline V gene lookup returns CDR1 MGHRA and CDR2 YSYEKL. V gave up 0 bases and J gave up 4 bases, with 9 bases separating them. CDR3 loop: CASSQDTRGTGELFF. CDR3 nucleotide sequence: TGCGCCAGCAGCCAAGATACCCGGGGCACCGGGGAGCTGTTTTTT.

The chain carries TRBV30 and TRBJ1-4; D might be TRBD1 (5 bases). V was pared by 8 bases and J by 0 bases, with 16 bases between. The germline gives CDR1 GTSNPN, CDR2 SVGIG (reference sequence). CDR3 length: 15 residues. The CDR3 region has the DNA TGTGCCGGAAGGGGTCGGGGGTCAACTAATGAAAAACTGTTTTTT. Encoded protein: CAGRGRGSTNEKLFF.

The chain uses TRBV5-1 and TRBJ2-5; 8 positions agree with TRBD1. After removal of 4 bases from V and 1 base from J, the junction contained 3 bases not matched to a gene. The germline V gene has CDR1 SGHRS and CDR2 YFSETQ. This CDR3 has 14 residues. The CDR3: CASSLDRGQETQYF. CDR3 coding DNA: TGCGCCAGCAGCCTCGACAGGGGCCAAGAGACCCAGTACTTC. The full variable domain, in which reference TRBV5-1 and TRBJ2-5 provide the parts outside the CDR3, is KAGVTQTPRYLIKTRGQQVTLSCSPISGHRSVSWYQQTPGQGLQFLFEYFSETQRNKGNFPGRFSGRQFSNSRSEMNVSTLELGDSALYLCASSLDRGQETQYFGPGTRLLVL.

The rearrangement joins TRBV28 to TRBJ1-2, with D perhaps matching TRBD1 (6 bases). Germline assignment: CDR1 MDHEN and CDR2 SYDVKM. CDR3 size: 15 residues. Trimming removed 5 bases at V and 2 bases at J, with 15 bases between. The CDR3 nucleotides are TGTGCCAGCAGTCCCTCGGGGGGCTACAACTATGGCTACACCTTC. Translation gives CASSPSGGYNYGYTF.

The chain employs TRBV27 and TRBJ2-1, with D perhaps matching TRBD2 (5 bases). Germline-derived CDR1 and CDR2 are MNHEY and SMNVEV (reference sequence). V lost 7 bases to trimming and J lost 5 bases, with 12 bases between them. There are 13 residues in the CDR3. The CDR3, as DNA: TGTGCCAGCAATGAGTCGGGGAACAATGAGCAGTTCTTC. Translated, it gives CASNESGNNEQFF.